The 9 T cell receptor beta chains below come from one sample, sequenced in a study of blood T cell repertoires in COVID-19. Generated by immunoSEQ multiplex PCR, the TCRdb table keeps only in-frame clones and is missing some. The table records about 66,000 clones, approximately 86% of them present only once. Specimen: peripheral blood. These receptors all stem from a man in his forties or fifties with active COVID-19.

The sample holds one count of this clone. The chain joins TRBV4-2 to TRBJ2-1, with D tentatively TRBD2 (6 bases). Trimming removed 1 base from V and 0 bases from J, with 10 bases in between. Germline CDR1 LGHNA, CDR2 YNFKEQ. This CDR3 is built from 16 residues. The CDR3 spells CASSQAEGPSYNEQFF. The CDR3 DNA is TGTGCCAGCAGCCAAGCGGAGGGGCCCTCCTACAATGAGCAGTTCTTC.

This sequence joins TRBV5-1 and TRBJ1-3; D ambiguous. In germline, CDR1 is SGHRS, CDR2 YFSETQ. This CDR3 region has 14 residues. V lost 0 bases and J lost 4, with 8 bases in between. CDR3 amino acids: CASSLDSTGNTIYF. The CDR3 DNA reads TGCGCCAGCAGCTTGGACTCAACCGGAAACACCATATATTTT.

CDR3 protein: CASSLVRGTEAFF. DNA of the CDR3: TGCGCCAGCAGCTTGGTGAGAGGGACTGAAGCTTTCTTT. The V call is TRBV5-1, the J call TRBJ1-1; D gene uncertain. With 0 bases removed from V and 5 bases from J, the gap between germline ends came to 8 bases. Germline V gene sequence: CDR1 SGHRS, CDR2 YFSETQ. The CDR3 runs to 13 residues.

The genes are TRBV11-2 and TRBJ1-6; D might be TRBD1 (6 bases). The germline gives CDR1 SGHAT, CDR2 FQNNGV. CDR3 length: 15 residues. Trimming shortened V by 0 bases and J by 9 bases, and 12 bases separated the two germline ends. CDR3 protein: CASSLEGAGVSPLHF. CDR3 bases: TGTGCCAGCAGCTTAGAAGGGGCAGGGGTTTCACCCCTCCACTTT.

The chain's CDR3 is CASSVDRSQPQHF. CDR3 DNA sequence: TGTGCCAGCAGCGTCGACAGGTCCCAGCCCCAGCATTTT. The chain recombines TRBV6-5 with TRBJ1-5; D might be TRBD1 (6 bases). Germline-derived CDR1 and CDR2 are MNHEY and SVGAGI. CDR3 size: 13 residues. V lost 6 bases to trimming and J lost 7 bases, with 13 bases between them.

This chain connects TRBV10-1 to TRBJ1-2; tentative D call: TRBD1 (6 bases). Per germline, CDR1 WNHNN and CDR2 SYGVQD (reference sequence). There are 13 residues in the CDR3. V was shortened by 2 bases and J by 8 bases, with 12 bases between the two germline ends. The CDR3 nucleotides are TGCGCCAGCAGTGAGGGTCAGGGGTACGGCTACACCTTC. Its protein product is CASSEGQGYGYTF.

The chain recombines TRBV19 with TRBJ2-1, with D possibly TRBD2 on 5 matching bases. The V end was cut by 3 bases, the J end by 2 bases, with 14 bases between. Germline lookup yields CDR1 LNHDA and CDR2 SQIVND (reference sequence). The CDR3 is made up of 16 amino acids. CDR3 protein: CASSILSMEAYNEQFF. As DNA, the CDR3 is TGTGCCAGTAGTATTCTCTCGATGGAGGCCTACAATGAGCAGTTCTTC.

The chain carries TRBV18 and TRBJ1-1, with TRBD1 matching 12 bases. CDR1 and CDR2 from the germline V gene are KGHSH and LQKENI. The CDR3 is 19 amino acids. V was clipped by 2 bases and J by 3 bases; unmatched bases: 13. The CDR3 region has the DNA TGTGCCAGCTCACCATCCCTCGCCGGGACAGGGGGCTCGGACACTGAAGCTTTCTTT. Translation gives CASSPSLAGTGGSDTEAFF.

This chain joins TRBV5-1 and TRBJ1-1; possible D gene TRBD1, 5 bases. Trimming stripped 4 bases from V and 0 bases from J, with 10 bases between. The length of the CDR3 is 14 residues. From germline, CDR1 is SGHRS and CDR2 YFSETQ. The CDR3 DNA reads as TGCGCCAGCAGCAGCCGGGGGGTGAACACTGAAGCTTTCTTT. Translating gives CASSSRGVNTEAFF.